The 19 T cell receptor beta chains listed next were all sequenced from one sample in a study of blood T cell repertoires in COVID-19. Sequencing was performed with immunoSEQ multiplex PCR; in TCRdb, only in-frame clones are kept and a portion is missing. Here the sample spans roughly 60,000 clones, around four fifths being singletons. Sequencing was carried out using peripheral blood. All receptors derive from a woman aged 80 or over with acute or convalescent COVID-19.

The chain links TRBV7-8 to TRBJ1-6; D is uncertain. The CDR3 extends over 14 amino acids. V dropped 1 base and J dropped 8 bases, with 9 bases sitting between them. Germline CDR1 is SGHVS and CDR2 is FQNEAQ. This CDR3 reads CASSLGGFDSPLHF. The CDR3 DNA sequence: TGTGCCAGCAGCTTAGGAGGTTTCGATTCACCCCTCCACTTT.

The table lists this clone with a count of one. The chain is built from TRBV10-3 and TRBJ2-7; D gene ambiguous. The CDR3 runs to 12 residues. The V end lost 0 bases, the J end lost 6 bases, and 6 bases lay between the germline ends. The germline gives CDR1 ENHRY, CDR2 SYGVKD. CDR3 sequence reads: CAISESLVEQYF. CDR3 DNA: TGTGCCATCAGTGAGTCCTTAGTCGAGCAGTACTTC.

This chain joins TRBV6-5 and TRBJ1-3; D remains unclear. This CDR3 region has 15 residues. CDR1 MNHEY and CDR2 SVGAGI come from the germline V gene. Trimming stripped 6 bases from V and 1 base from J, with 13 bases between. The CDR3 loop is CASSGNWDSGNTIYF. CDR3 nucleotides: TGTGCCAGCAGCGGGAACTGGGATTCTGGAAACACCATATATTTT.

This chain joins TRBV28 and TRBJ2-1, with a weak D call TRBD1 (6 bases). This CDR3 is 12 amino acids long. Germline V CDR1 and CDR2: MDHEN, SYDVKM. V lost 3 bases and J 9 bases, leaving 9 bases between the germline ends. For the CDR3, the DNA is TGTGCCAGCAGTTTCGGACAGACTGAGCAGTTCTTC. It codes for CASSFGQTEQFF.

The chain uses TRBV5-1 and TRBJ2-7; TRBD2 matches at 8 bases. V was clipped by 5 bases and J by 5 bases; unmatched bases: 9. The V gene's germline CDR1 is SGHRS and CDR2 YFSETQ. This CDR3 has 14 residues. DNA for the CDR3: TGCGCCAGCAGGCCCGGGACTAGAGGCGACGAGCAGTACTTC. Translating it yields CASRPGTRGDEQYF.

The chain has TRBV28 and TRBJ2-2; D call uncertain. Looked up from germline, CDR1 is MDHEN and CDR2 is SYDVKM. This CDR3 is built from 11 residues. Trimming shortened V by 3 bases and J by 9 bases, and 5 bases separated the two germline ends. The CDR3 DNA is TGTGCCAGCAGTTTGAGGTGGGAGCTGTTTTTT. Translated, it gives CASSLRWELFF.

The CDR3 region is CASSSAGGSTDTQYF. The CDR3 DNA reads TGTGCCAGCAGCTCAGCGGGGGGAAGCACAGATACGCAGTATTTT. The rearrangement uses TRBV6-5 and TRBJ2-3; 9 bases are shared with TRBD2. With 6 bases clipped from V and 0 bases from J, the junction kept 4 bases outside the gene matches. CDR1 and CDR2 (germline): MNHEY, SVGAGI. This CDR3 has 15 amino acids.

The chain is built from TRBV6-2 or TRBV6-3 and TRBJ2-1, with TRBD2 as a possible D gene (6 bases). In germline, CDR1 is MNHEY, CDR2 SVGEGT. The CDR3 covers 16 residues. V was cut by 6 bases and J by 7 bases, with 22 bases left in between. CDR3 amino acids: CASSPVGGSGPNEQFF. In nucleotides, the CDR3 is TGTGCCAGCAGCCCTGTGGGGGGAAGTGGGCCAAATGAGCAGTTCTTC.

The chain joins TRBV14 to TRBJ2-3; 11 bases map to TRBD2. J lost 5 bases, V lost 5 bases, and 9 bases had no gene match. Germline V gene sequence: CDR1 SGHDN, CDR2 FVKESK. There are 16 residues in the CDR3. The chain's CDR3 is CASSFASGGTGDTQYF. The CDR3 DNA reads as TGTGCCAGCAGCTTCGCTAGCGGGGGGACGGGAGATACGCAGTATTTT.

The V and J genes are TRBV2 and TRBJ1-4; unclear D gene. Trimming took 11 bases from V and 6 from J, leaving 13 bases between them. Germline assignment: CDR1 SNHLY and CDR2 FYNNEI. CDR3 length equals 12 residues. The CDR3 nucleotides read TGTGCCGCCGCGGCCGAAGATGAAAAACTGTTTTTT. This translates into CAAAAEDEKLFF.

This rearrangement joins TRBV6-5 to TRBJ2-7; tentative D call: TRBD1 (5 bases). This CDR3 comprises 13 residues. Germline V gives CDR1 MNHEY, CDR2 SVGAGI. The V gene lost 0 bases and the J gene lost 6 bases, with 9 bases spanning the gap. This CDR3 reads CASSYSKGFEQYF. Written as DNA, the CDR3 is TGTGCCAGCAGTTACTCGAAGGGGTTCGAGCAGTACTTC.

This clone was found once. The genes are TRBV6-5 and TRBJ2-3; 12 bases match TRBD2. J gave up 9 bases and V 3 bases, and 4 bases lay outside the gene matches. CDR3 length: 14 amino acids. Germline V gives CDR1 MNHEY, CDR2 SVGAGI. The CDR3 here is CASSYTSGRSTQYF. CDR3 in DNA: TGTGCCAGCAGTTATACTAGCGGGAGGTCAACGCAGTATTTT.

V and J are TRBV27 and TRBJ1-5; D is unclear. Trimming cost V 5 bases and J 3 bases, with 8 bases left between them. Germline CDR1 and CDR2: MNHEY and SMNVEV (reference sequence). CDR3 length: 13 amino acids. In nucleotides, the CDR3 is TGTGCCAGCAGTGTGGCCCCCAATCAGCCCCAGCATTTT. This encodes CASSVAPNQPQHF.

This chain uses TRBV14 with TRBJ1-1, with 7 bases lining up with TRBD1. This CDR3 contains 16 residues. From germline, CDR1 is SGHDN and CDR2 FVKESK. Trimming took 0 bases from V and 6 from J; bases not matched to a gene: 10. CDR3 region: CASSQDNLSGGAEAFF. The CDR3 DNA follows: TGTGCCAGCAGCCAAGACAACTTGTCAGGGGGAGCTGAAGCTTTCTTT.

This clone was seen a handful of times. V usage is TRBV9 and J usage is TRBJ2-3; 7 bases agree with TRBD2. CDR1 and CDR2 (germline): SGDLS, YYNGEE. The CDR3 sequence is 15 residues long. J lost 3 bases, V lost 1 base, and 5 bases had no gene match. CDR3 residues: CASSVRAGVTDTQYF. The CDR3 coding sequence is TGTGCCAGCAGCGTACGGGCGGGAGTAACAGATACGCAGTATTTT. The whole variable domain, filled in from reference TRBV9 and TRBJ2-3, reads DSGVTQTPKHLITATGQRVTLRCSPRSGDLSVYWYQQSLDQGLQFLIQYYNGEERAKGNILERFSAQQFPDLHSELNLSSLELGDSALYFCASSVRAGVTDTQYFGPGTRLTVL.

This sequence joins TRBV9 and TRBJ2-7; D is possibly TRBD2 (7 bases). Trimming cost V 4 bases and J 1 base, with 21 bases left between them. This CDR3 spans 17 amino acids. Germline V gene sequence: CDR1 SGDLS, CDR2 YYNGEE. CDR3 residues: CASSPQGGRGPSYEQYF. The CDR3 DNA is TGTGCCAGCAGCCCCCAAGGGGGGCGGGGGCCATCCTACGAGCAGTACTTC.

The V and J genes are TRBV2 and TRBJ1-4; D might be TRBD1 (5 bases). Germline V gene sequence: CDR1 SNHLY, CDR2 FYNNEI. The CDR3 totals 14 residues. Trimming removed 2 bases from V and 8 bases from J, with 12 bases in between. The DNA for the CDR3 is TGTGCCAGCAGTGAATGGGGGGTAAGGGAAAAACTGTTTTTT. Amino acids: CASSEWGVREKLFF.

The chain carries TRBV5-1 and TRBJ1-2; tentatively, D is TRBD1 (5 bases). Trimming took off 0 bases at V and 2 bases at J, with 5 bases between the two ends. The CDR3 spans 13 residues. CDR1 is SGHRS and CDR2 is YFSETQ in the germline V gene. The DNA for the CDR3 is TGCGCCAGCAGCTTGGACAGGAACTATGGCTACACCTTC. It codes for CASSLDRNYGYTF.

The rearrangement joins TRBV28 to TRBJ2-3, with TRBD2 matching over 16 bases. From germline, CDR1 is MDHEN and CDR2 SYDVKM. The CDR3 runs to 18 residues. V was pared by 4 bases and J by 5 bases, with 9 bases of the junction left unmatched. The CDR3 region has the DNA TGTGCCAGCAGTTCACCGGGACTAGCGGGAGGGGTGGGAGATACGCAGTATTTT. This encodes CASSSPGLAGGVGDTQYF. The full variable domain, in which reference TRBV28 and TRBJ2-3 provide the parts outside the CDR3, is DVKVTQSSRYLVKRTGEKVFLECVQDMDHENMFWYRQDPGLGLRLIYFSYDVKMKEKGDIPEGYSVSREKKERFSLILESASTNQTSMYLCASSSPGLAGGVGDTQYFGPGTRLTVL.